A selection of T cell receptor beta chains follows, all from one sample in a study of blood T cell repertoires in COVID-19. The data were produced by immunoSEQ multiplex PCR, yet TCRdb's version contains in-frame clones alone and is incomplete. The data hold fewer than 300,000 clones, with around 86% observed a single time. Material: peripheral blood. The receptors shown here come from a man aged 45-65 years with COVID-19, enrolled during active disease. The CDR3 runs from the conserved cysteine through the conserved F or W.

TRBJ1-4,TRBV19,CASSNPGQGPPFNEKLFF
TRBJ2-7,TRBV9,CASSVTSGTGSGDEQYF
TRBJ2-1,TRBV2,CASSEPSLPGNEQFF
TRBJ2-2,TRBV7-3,CASSLTRSGELFF
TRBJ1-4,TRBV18,CASSQQGATNEKLFF
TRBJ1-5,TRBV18,CASSPTGAGQPQHF
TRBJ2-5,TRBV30,CAWRRVGSQETQYF
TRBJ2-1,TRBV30,CAWSGTSGTGSYNEQFF
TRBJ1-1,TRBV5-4,CASNHRGQGNTEAFF
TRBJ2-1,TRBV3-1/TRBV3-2,CASSLVGQGGYEQFF
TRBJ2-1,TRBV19,CASSILDRVNNEQFF
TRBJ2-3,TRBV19,CASSSRVDTQYF
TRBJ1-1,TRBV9,CASSVAGKNTEAFF
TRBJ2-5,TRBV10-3,CATHPDSQETQYF
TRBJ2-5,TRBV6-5,CASTGTSRLYF
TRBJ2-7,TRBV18,CASSPLNRGSYEQYF
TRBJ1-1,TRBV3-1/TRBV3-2,CASSYRTGNTEAFF
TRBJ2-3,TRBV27,CASSLGSAGGISDTQYF
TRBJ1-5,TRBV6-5,CASSRTAYSNQPQHF
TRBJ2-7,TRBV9,CASSSVVGLIMGYEQYF
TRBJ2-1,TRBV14,CASSRLAGGLNEQFF
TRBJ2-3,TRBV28,CASSLIADTQYF
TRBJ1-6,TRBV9,CASSLWTVNSPLHF
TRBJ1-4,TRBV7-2,CASSSRRATNEKLFF
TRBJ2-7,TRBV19,CASSIEGQGGNEQYF
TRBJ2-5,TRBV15,CATSSRGRTSGSQTQYF
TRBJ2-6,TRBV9,CASSVAPTGRNSGANVLTF
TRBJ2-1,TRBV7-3,CASSSGQGATEQFF
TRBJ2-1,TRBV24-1,CATSDVTSGDYNEQFF
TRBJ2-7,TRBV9,CASSVSSRTGTPYEQYF
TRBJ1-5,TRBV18,CASSPLAGGSNQPQHF
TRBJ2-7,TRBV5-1,CASSRDLTFEQYF
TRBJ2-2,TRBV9,CASSSQTGPTGELFF
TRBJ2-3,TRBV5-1,CASSTGVVTDTQYF
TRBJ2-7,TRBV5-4,CASSLKLAGGDEQYF
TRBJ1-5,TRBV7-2,CASSHPQGISNQPQHF
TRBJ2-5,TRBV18,CASSRQGALQETQYF
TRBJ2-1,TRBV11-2,CASSSRGGPGDLNEQFF
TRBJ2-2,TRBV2,CASSGQGSGELFF
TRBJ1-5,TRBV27,CASSKTGGGQPQHF
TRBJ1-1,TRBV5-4,CASSLQGAGEAFF
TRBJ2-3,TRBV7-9,CAGDWGGTDTQYF
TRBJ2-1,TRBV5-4,CASSLPGTSGRVAQFF
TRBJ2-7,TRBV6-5,CASSYSRDRRYEQYF
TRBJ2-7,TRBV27,CASSSGTGSSYEQYF
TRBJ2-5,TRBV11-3,CASSFGGEETQYF